The clone carrying this T cell receptor (beta chain) occurred many times. Its specificity is unknown. This sample stems from a study of human T cells and chemical hapten exposure. The study's findings and limits: Having alopecia, donors may respond immunologically unlike healthy people.

TCRdb re-called the RACE reads through MiXCR, storing one row per CDR3 protein. Among 50,000 to 65,000 distinct CDR3 sequences listed, 9.9% were seen once. Time point noted: patch test 3, about 24 weeks after DPC sensitization. Treatment in this sample: therapeutic diphenylcyclopropenone sensitization with weekly scalp DPC. The clonotype originates from a woman aged 40 to 49 with alopecia areata. Some clones in this sample may be carry-over from other donors' samples. The sample was whole blood, taken in connection with sensitization to the hapten diphenylcyclopropenone (DPC).

DNA for the CDR3: TGTGCCAGCAGCCCAACCCGGGTCCAAGAGACCCAGTACTTC. Translation: CASSPTRVQETQYF. The chain carries TRBV7-8 and TRBJ2-5; D call uncertain. Germline CDR1 and CDR2: SGHVS and FQNEAQ. The CDR3 totals 14 residues. The V gene lost 5 bases and the J gene lost 1 base, with 11 bases spanning the gap. Full variable domain (remainder filled in from reference TRBV7-8 and TRBJ2-5): GAGVSQSPRYKVAKRGQDVALRCDPISGHVSLFWYQQALGQGPEFLTYFQNEAQLDKSGLPSDRFFAERPEGSVSTLKIQRTQQEDSAVYLCASSPTRVQETQYFGPGTRLLVL.